This note documents a single TCR beta chain sequence. The data are from a study of PD-L1 blockade in urothelial cancer. With V trimmed by 2 bases and J by 2 bases, 4 bases remained unmatched. Germline-derived CDR1 and CDR2 are LNHDA and SQIVND (reference sequence). The CDR3 is made up of 16 amino acids. Every PCR received spiked-in synthetic TCR analog templates. The method was immunoSEQ multiplex PCR; TCRdb's version includes in-frame clones alone and lacks a portion of them. Seen here are around 100,000 clones, around 85% observed once, and the top ten hold more than 2%. This sequence originates from a man aged 50-59 years with urothelial cancer. V usage is TRBV19 and J usage is TRBJ2-1, with 9 bases matching TRBD2. Sample: PBMCs, taken around atezolizumab (anti-PD-L1) treatment. The CDR3 nucleotides read TGTGCCAGTAGTATAATGCTAGCGGGAACCTACAATGAGCAGTTCTTC. This translates into CASSIMLAGTYNEQFF.